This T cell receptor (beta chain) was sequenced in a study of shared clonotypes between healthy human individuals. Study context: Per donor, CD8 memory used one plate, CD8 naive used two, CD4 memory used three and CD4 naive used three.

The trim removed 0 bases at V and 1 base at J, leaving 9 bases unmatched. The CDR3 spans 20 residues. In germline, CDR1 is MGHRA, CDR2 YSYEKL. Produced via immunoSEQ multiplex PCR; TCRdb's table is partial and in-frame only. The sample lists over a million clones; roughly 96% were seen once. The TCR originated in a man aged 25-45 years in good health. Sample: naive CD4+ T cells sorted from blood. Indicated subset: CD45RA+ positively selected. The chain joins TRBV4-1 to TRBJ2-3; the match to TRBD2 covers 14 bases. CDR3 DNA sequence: TGCGCCAGCAGCCAAGATCCCGGGACTAGCGGGAGTAGCGGCACAGATACGCAGTATTTT. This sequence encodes CASSQDPGTSGSSGTDTQYF.